This TCR beta chain came from a study of tumor and adjacent non-tumor tissue in lung cancer. Details on this clonotype: A much more abundant neighbour one base away suggests this may be a read error.

This CDR3 has 15 residues. Germline V gene data show CDR1 as MDHEN and CDR2 as SYDVKM. The V end lost 4 bases, the J end lost 6 bases, and 16 bases lay between the germline ends. The library came from three nested PCR rounds adapted from ARM-PCR protocols. TCRdb independently ran MiXCR on the multiplex PCR reads; one entry per CDR3 protein. The sample shows around 74,000 distinct CDR3 sequences, about two thirds of them seen only once. RNA was extracted from bulk tissue without any cell sorting. This chain links TRBV28 with TRBJ1-5; weak D call: TRBD1 (6 bases). This receptor was obtained from a woman in her seventies with non-small cell lung cancer. Source material: lung tumor tissue. CDR3 nucleotide sequence: TGTGCCAGCAGTTCAGGGGCCTCCTACAGTCAGCCCCAGCATTTT. Encoded protein: CASSSGASYSQPQHF.